These 6 T cell receptor beta chains were all obtained from the same sample, sequenced in a study of blood T cell repertoires in COVID-19. Clones were sequenced by immunoSEQ multiplex PCR, and TCRdb holds only the in-frame ones, with some missing. The sample has around 230,000 clones, roughly 87% seen once. The source material was PBMCs or T cells enriched from blood (not recorded which). The origin of the receptors is a man in his late teens or twenties with acute COVID-19.

J is TRBJ2-5 and V is TRBV3-1 (or the pseudogene TRBV3-2), with 12 bases fitting TRBD2. The ends lost 3 bases at V and 3 bases at J; junction bases unmatched: 5. The CDR3 has 16 amino acids. Germline V CDR1 and CDR2: LGHDT, YNNKEL (reference sequence). The CDR3 nucleotides read TGTGCCAGCAGCCACAGGAGACTAGCGGGAGAAGAGACCCAGTACTTC. Its translation: CASSHRRLAGEETQYF.

This rearrangement joins TRBV18 to TRBJ2-6; maybe TRBD2 (5 bases). Between the trimmed V and J ends, which lost 2 bases and 0 bases, there was a span of 11 bases. The length of the CDR3 is 17 residues. Germline loops: CDR1 KGHSH, CDR2 LQKENI. Here the CDR3 reads CASSPNEGYSGANVLTF. CDR3 bases: TGTGCCAGCTCACCAAACGAGGGCTACTCTGGGGCCAACGTCCTGACTTTC.

This chain connects TRBV2 to TRBJ2-7, with D maybe TRBD2 (6 bases). The CDR3 has 14 amino acids. The V and J ends lost 5 bases and 3 bases respectively, with 14 bases between them. The germline gives CDR1 SNHLY, CDR2 FYNNEI. In DNA form, the CDR3 reads TGTGCCAGCAGTCCGGAGAGCGGGTACTACGAGCAGTACTTC. The encoded protein is CASSPESGYYEQYF.

This clone has more than one count but fewer than ten. CDR3 residues: CASSPRTGSGAYNSPLHF. CDR3 nucleotide sequence: TGTGCCAGCAGCCCACGGACAGGGTCGGGCGCCTATAATTCACCCCTCCACTTT. This sequence joins TRBV7-2 and TRBJ1-6; 8 nucleotides align to TRBD1. Germline V gene sequence: CDR1 SGHTA, CDR2 FQGNSA. This CDR3 is built from 18 residues. J gave up 2 bases and V 5 bases, and 11 bases lay outside the gene matches.

The genes are TRBV9 and TRBJ2-1; the match to TRBD2 covers 10 bases. The CDR3 extends over 16 amino acids. CDR1 is SGDLS and CDR2 is YYNGEE in the germline V gene. V was pared by 4 bases and J by 7 bases, with 11 bases of the junction left unmatched. The CDR3 DNA is TGTGCCAGCAGCCCTCAAGCGGGAGGGAGTGAGAATGAGCAGTTCTTC. The encoded protein is CASSPQAGGSENEQFF.

The V and J genes are TRBV6-5 and TRBJ1-1, with a tentative D call TRBD1 (5 bases). The CDR3 sequence is 14 residues long. Germline V gene lookup returns CDR1 MNHEY and CDR2 SVGAGI. V was pared by 2 bases and J by 0 bases, with 7 bases between. CDR3 DNA: TGTGCCAGCAGTTACGGGGCGGTGAACACTGAAGCTTTCTTT. As protein: CASSYGAVNTEAFF.